The sequence of this T cell receptor (beta chain) was determined in a study of T cell responses to AZD1222 COVID-19 vaccine. Findings of the study overall: Along spike, vaccine-associated CD4 TCRs were found throughout, with dominance at 160-218 and 743-854. Seropositive at baseline were only 5 or 6 AZD1222 recipients. There were mostly white British donors and more females than males, and clonal diversity was possibly underestimated. Sampling that yielded the repertoires occurred only after the peak T cell response.

This CDR3 has 13 residues. V dropped 5 bases and J dropped 6; count of bases not matched to a gene: 3. Concerning this clone itself: Its specificity is not known.

Profiling relied on immunoSEQ multiplex PCR, and the TCRdb table lists in-frame clones only, not all of them. Of fewer than 200,000 clones listed, almost 90% are singletons. The sequences come from peripheral blood, collected 28 days after the second AZD1222 dose. This TCR was sampled from an adult who received the AZD1222 COVID-19 vaccine. The chain has TRBV12-3 or TRBV12-4 and TRBJ1-2; TRBD1 matches 10 bases. The CDR3 DNA reads TGTGCCAGCAGTCAAGACAGGGGGCATGGCTACACCTTC. Translating gives CASSQDRGHGYTF.